The 22 T cell receptor beta chains below all came from one sample that was sequenced in a study of blood T cells in healthy people across ages. Through a sample-barcoded 5' primer and a J-beta primer mix, a second PCR was run for roughly 7 to 11 cycles. TCRdb independently ran MiXCR on the 5' RACE reads; one entry per CDR3 protein. The sample has just under 750,000 distinct CDR3 sequences, over 20% seen once; the top ten hold around 22%. The material sequenced was blood. The receptors originated from a man between 65 and 80 years old in good health.

As to this clonotype: At one end, the junction sequence differs from germline, possibly due to a read error. The V call is TRBV12-3 or TRBV12-4, the J call TRBJ2-5; 11 bases agree with TRBD2. CDR3 size: 18 residues. CDR3 bases: TGTGCCAGCATGATTACTAGCGGGAGTTTTCTAGACCAAGAGACCCAATACTTC. This codes for CASMITSGSFLDQETQYF.

This clonotype was detected a few times. The chain links TRBV20-1 to TRBJ2-7; D may match TRBD1 or TRBD2 (6 bases each). Trimming cost V 5 bases and J 4 bases, with 12 bases left between them. Germline loops: CDR1 DFQATT, CDR2 SNEGSKA (reference sequence). This CDR3 spans 12 amino acids. Here the CDR3 reads CSARGHSYEQYF. The CDR3 nucleotides are TGCAGTGCTCGGGGGCATAGTTACGAGCAGTACTTC.

The chain carries TRBV29-1 and TRBJ2-2, with 11 nucleotides matching TRBD2. The CDR3 consists of 13 residues. Germline loops: CDR1 SQVTM, CDR2 ANQGSEA. The V gene end was trimmed by 7 bases and the J gene end by 4 bases; junction bases not matched to a gene: 2. The CDR3 DNA follows: TGCAGCGGTACTAGCGGGAGCACCGGGGAGCTGTTTTTT. Translating gives CSGTSGSTGELFF.

This clonotype was seen a few times. The V gene is TRBV5-1, the J gene TRBJ1-1; TRBD1 agrees at 8 bases. This CDR3 contains 15 residues. Germline CDR1 is SGHRS and CDR2 is YFSETQ. Germline trimming cut 5 bases from V and 4 bases from J; bases unmatched to any gene: 10. The CDR3 region has the DNA TGCGCCAGCAGACTAGACAGGGGTGGAAGCACTGAAGCTTTCTTT. The encoded protein is CASRLDRGGSTEAFF.

This clonotype was observed at least ten times. The V gene is TRBV29-1, the J gene TRBJ1-4; D is uncertain. The CDR3 spans 15 residues. Germline loops: CDR1 SQVTM, CDR2 ANQGSEA. Between the trimmed V and J ends, which lost 0 bases and 5 bases, there was a span of 13 bases. This CDR3 reads CSVEDPWYENEKLFF. CDR3 nucleotide sequence: TGCAGCGTTGAAGATCCTTGGTATGAGAATGAAAAACTGTTTTTT.

This clonotype was counted a few times. The chain joins TRBV28 to TRBJ1-1; D is ambiguous. V was shortened by 4 bases and J by 4 bases, with 10 bases between the two germline ends. The germline CDR1 and CDR2 sequences are MDHEN and SYDVKM. The CDR3 totals 13 residues. The CDR3 protein is CASSWNLGTEAFF. CDR3 DNA sequence: TGTGCCAGCAGTTGGAATTTGGGCACTGAAGCTTTCTTT.

V usage is TRBV20-1 and J usage is TRBJ2-7, with 12 bases aligning to TRBD2. The CDR3 totals 15 residues. V gave up 3 bases and J gave up 6 bases; unmatched junction bases: 9. Germline CDR1 DFQATT, CDR2 SNEGSKA (reference sequence). Here the CDR3 reads CSARVTSGGPSEQYF. DNA for the CDR3: TGCAGTGCTAGGGTGACTAGCGGGGGCCCAAGCGAGCAGTACTTC.

The CDR3 bases are TGCAGTTCAGGAGATTGGAACTACAATGAGCAGTTCTTC. It translates to CSSGDWNYNEQFF. The genes are TRBV20-1 and TRBJ2-5; D not resolved. TRBJ2-1 explains the end of the DNA better; the J call may be wrong. This CDR3 is 13 amino acids long. Germline loops: CDR1 DFQATT, CDR2 SNEGSKA (reference sequence).

This clonotype was seen a few times. The chain uses TRBV5-8 and TRBJ1-1; D gene unclear. CDR1 and CDR2 from the germline V gene are SGHTS and YDEGEE. Trimming pared 3 bases from V and 8 bases from J, leaving 14 bases between. The CDR3 has 13 amino acids. The CDR3 region is CASSSSSGREAFF. CDR3 coding DNA: TGTGCCAGCAGCTCGTCGTCGGGAAGGGAAGCTTTCTTT.

This clonotype came up a few times. J is TRBJ2-3 and V is TRBV4-2; 7 nucleotides agree with TRBD2. Unmatched junction bases numbered 9, after V lost 1 base and J lost 2 bases. The CDR3 extends over 17 amino acids. Looked up from germline, CDR1 is LGHNA and CDR2 is YNFKEQ. The CDR3 bases are TGTGCCAGCAGCCAAGTAGCTCTAGCGGAATTCACAGATACGCAGTATTTT. It yields the protein CASSQVALAEFTDTQYF.

The chain joins TRBV9 to TRBJ2-3; D is uncertain. Germline CDR1 is SGDLS and CDR2 is YYNGEE. The CDR3 loop spans 12 amino acids. V was shortened by 5 bases and J by 2 bases, with 6 bases between the two germline ends. The chain's CDR3 is CASREPTDTQYF. The CDR3 bases are TGTGCCAGCAGGGAGCCCACAGATACGCAGTATTTT.

This clonotype was observed a handful of times. The genes are TRBV20-1 and TRBJ2-1; D is uncertain. V was clipped by 0 bases and J by 7 bases, with 7 bases between them. The germline CDR1 and CDR2 sequences are DFQATT and SNEGSKA (reference sequence). The CDR3 has 12 residues. The CDR3 DNA follows: TGCAGTGCTAGAGATCTTTGGAATGAGCAGTTCTTC. It specifies CSARDLWNEQFF.

This clonotype was detected ten times or more. The chain combines TRBV20-1 with TRBJ1-4; perhaps TRBD1 as D (5 bases). V dropped 8 bases and J dropped 3 bases, with 13 bases sitting between them. The CDR3 contains 13 residues. Germline V gene data show CDR1 as DFQATT and CDR2 as SNEGSKA (reference sequence). CDR3 sequence: CSSQGTANEKLFF. In DNA, the CDR3 is TGCAGTTCCCAGGGTACAGCTAATGAAAAACTGTTTTTT.

This clonotype has a count of ten or more. The chain recombines TRBV6-6 with TRBJ2-1; no reliable D call. CDR1 and CDR2 from the germline V gene are MNHNY and SVGAGI (reference sequence). Trimming left V 0 bases short and J 4 bases short, with 7 bases between. This CDR3 region has 14 residues. The CDR3 bases are TGTGCCAGCAGTTACTCGATCGAGTACAATGAGCAGTTCTTC. Translating it yields CASSYSIEYNEQFF.

This clonotype was detected only a few times. The chain recombines TRBV20-1 with TRBJ1-4; D remains ambiguous. Germline-derived CDR1 and CDR2 are DFQATT and SNEGSKA (reference sequence). Trimming removed 6 bases from V and 4 bases from J, with 6 bases in between. This CDR3 has 11 residues. The CDR3: CSAEFNEKLFF. The CDR3 nucleotides read TGCAGTGCGGAGTTTAATGAAAAACTGTTTTTT.

J is TRBJ2-3 and V is TRBV12-3 or TRBV12-4, with TRBD2 identical over 9 bases. Trimming removed 4 bases from V and 1 base from J; junction bases left unmatched: 6. The CDR3 length is 16 residues. Here the CDR3 DNA reads TGTGCCAGCAGTTGGGGGCAGCGGGGGGGCACAGATACGCAGTATTTT. This codes for CASSWGQRGGTDTQYF.

The chain carries TRBV7-8 and TRBJ2-2; D perhaps matches TRBD1 (5 bases). Germline CDR1 reads SGHVS; CDR2 reads FQNEAQ. The CDR3 sequence is 15 residues long. V was trimmed by 5 bases and J by 4 bases, leaving 14 bases between them. The CDR3 loop reads CASSTTRQRTGELFF. As DNA, the CDR3 is TGTGCCAGCAGCACCACCCGACAGCGCACCGGGGAGCTGTTTTTT.

On this clonotype itself: Here the CDR3 omits its conserved ending phenylalanine or tryptophan, so a read error is the likely source. This chain links TRBV12-3 or TRBV12-4 with TRBJ1-1; no reliable D call. Trimming stripped 10 bases from V and 0 bases from J, with 12 bases between. The CDR3 runs to 13 residues. In DNA, the CDR3 is TGTGCCACCGCCACCCTTGTGAACACTGAAGCTTTCTCT. Translation gives CATATLVNTEAFS.

V gene TRBV12-3 or TRBV12-4 combines with J gene TRBJ2-5, with 10 bases matching TRBD2. The CDR3 is 16 amino acids. The trim removed 7 bases at V and 7 bases at J, leaving 15 bases unmatched. The CDR3 DNA follows: TGTGCCAGCACCTCCACCTTAGCGGGGGGCCAACGGACCCAGTACTTC. Protein product: CASTSTLAGGQRTQYF.

The chain carries TRBV7-2 and TRBJ1-5; weak D call: TRBD1 (5 bases). This CDR3 has 15 amino acids. The germline gives CDR1 SGHTA, CDR2 FQGNSA. Deletions cut 5 bases from V and 5 bases from J, with 16 bases between. CDR3 region: CASSTVRDGYQPQHF. CDR3 bases: TGTGCCAGCAGCACTGTTAGGGACGGATATCAGCCCCAGCATTTT.

V gene TRBV7-9 combines with J gene TRBJ1-2; no reliable D call. V shed 1 base and J shed 2 bases, with 8 bases lying between them. The CDR3 extends over 14 amino acids. Looked up from germline, CDR1 is SEHNR and CDR2 is FQNEAQ (reference sequence). This CDR3 is CASSLGQENYGYTF. In DNA form, the CDR3 reads TGTGCCAGCAGCTTAGGCCAGGAGAACTATGGCTACACCTTC.

The V call is TRBV6-6, the J call TRBJ2-4; TRBD2 might be the D (6 bases). The CDR3 contains 16 residues. V gave up 8 bases and J gave up 3 bases, with 20 bases separating them. Looked up from germline, CDR1 is MNHNY and CDR2 is SVGAGI (reference sequence). The CDR3 region has the DNA TGTGCCAGCGACCCCTTTGGGAGGCAGGGCAAAAACATTCAGTACTTC. It codes for CASDPFGRQGKNIQYF.